This section outlines one T cell receptor beta chain sequence together with its context. Its antigen remains unidentified. Per germline, CDR1 SGHAT and CDR2 FQNNGV. There are 17 residues in the CDR3. Trimming took 6 bases from V and 7 from J; bases not matched to a gene: 18. cDNA reverse transcribed from extracted RNA served as the sequencing template. Clones were read by immunoSEQ multiplex PCR, and TCRdb kept only the in-frame ones, dropping some. The sample has 100,000 to 130,000 clones, 59% seen once; the top ten hold roughly 20%. This entry is derived from a study of CD8+ T cells in alopecia areata. Regarding the study as a whole: Higher clonality than in normal scalp was seen in lesional scalp, especially alopecia totalis/universalis. Relative to mice, TCR sharing across patients was less clear, a difference possibly HLA-related.

The source material was CD8+ T cells sorted from blood. This TCR was recovered from a human donor in good health. The V gene is TRBV11-2, the J gene TRBJ1-1; the match to TRBD1 covers 9 bases. The CDR3 nucleotides are TGTGCCAGCAGGTACGATTCCGGGACAGGGTCTGCTCTTGAAGCTTTCTTT. Its translation: CASRYDSGTGSALEAFF.